This T cell receptor beta chain was sequenced during a study of shared clonotypes between healthy human individuals. In the study overall: The cohort had two women and three men, ages 18 to 49. Findings of the study overall: All-four-donor shared clonotypes had higher generation probabilities than non-shared clonotypes did.

CDR3 length: 14 residues. Germline assignment: CDR1 SGHAT and CDR2 FQNNGV. With 3 bases removed from V and 0 bases from J, the gap between germline ends came to 8 bases. Original processing notes: ImmunoSEQ gave junction-only sequences without quality scores, so filtering differed. Measured with immunoSEQ multiplex PCR; TCRdb has only the in-frame clones, and not every one. The DNA was the basis for D and trimming; V, J and clone size are from that table. Of some 2,100,000 clones listed, approximately 94% are singletons. Concerning this clone itself: No antigen is known for it.

Only CD45RO-negative cells positively selected for CCR7 counted as naive CD8 cells, so terminally differentiated effector memory CD45RA+ cells were excluded. V is TRBV11-2 and J is TRBJ1-2; D is undetermined. The source material was naive CD8+ T cells from PBMCs. The sequence was obtained from a man aged 18 to 29 in good health. Some clones in this sample may be carry-over from other donors' samples. CDR3 amino acids: CASSLDLSNYGYTF. As DNA, the CDR3 is TGTGCCAGCAGCTTGGATTTGTCTAACTATGGCTACACCTTC.